These T cell receptor beta chains were read from a single sample in a study of Ad26.COV2.S vaccination and SARS-CoV-2 variants. Sequencing was performed with immunoSEQ multiplex PCR; in TCRdb, only in-frame clones are kept and a portion is missing. The table records 300,000 to 350,000 clones, roughly 89% of them present only once. The source material was peripheral blood, sampled in a trial of Ad26.COV2.S vaccine versus placebo. The receptors originated from a person aged 18-65 years who received the Ad26.COV2.S COVID-19 vaccine or a placebo. Both conserved end residues are part of each CDR3. D genes are given only for firm matches. The size entry is marked missing in some rows and otherwise reads once, few, many or a size class.

j_gene: TRBJ1-1
abundance: .
d_gene: .
v_gene: TRBV27
CDR3nt: TGTGCCAGCAGTTTTAACTCGAACACTGAAGCTTTCTTT
CDR3aa: CASSFNSNTEAFF

j_gene: TRBJ2-5
abundance: .
d_gene: .
v_gene: TRBV5-4
CDR3nt: TGTGCCAGCAGCTTGGAGGGTCAGAGACAAGAGACCCAGTACTTC
CDR3aa: CASSLEGQRQETQYF

j_gene: TRBJ1-2
abundance: .
d_gene: .
v_gene: TRBV2
CDR3nt: TGTGCCAGCAAGGGTGGCAATGTGGGCTACACCTTC
CDR3aa: CASKGGNVGYTF

j_gene: TRBJ2-1
abundance: few
d_gene: .
v_gene: TRBV7-9
CDR3nt: TGTGCCAGCAGCTTACGGGCGGGCTACAATGAGCAGTTCTTC
CDR3aa: CASSLRAGYNEQFF

j_gene: TRBJ1-1
abundance: .
d_gene: TRBD1
v_gene: TRBV5-1
CDR3nt: TGCGCCAGCAGCAGCGGACAGGGGCTTAACACTGAAGCTTTCTTT
CDR3aa: CASSSGQGLNTEAFF

j_gene: TRBJ2-7
abundance: .
d_gene: .
v_gene: TRBV24-1
CDR3nt: TGTGCCACCAGTGCTTCCGAGGGAGATATGTACGAGCAGTACTTC
CDR3aa: CATSASEGDMYEQYF

j_gene: TRBJ2-1
abundance: .
d_gene: .
v_gene: TRBV3-1/TRBV3-2
CDR3nt: TGTGCCAGCAGCCCGGACCCTAGCTCCTACAATGAGCAGTTCTTC
CDR3aa: CASSPDPSSYNEQFF

j_gene: TRBJ2-7
abundance: .
d_gene: .
v_gene: TRBV25-1
CDR3nt: TGTGCCAGCAGTGAATTAGCTAAGCAGTACTTC
CDR3aa: CASSELAKQYF

j_gene: TRBJ1-1
abundance: .
d_gene: .
v_gene: TRBV27
CDR3nt: TGTGCCAGCAGTTTCGGGGGTGGCACTGAAGCTTTCTTT
CDR3aa: CASSFGGGTEAFF

j_gene: TRBJ2-3
abundance: once
d_gene: .
v_gene: TRBV27
CDR3nt: TGTGCCAGCAGTCCCTCCACAGATACGCAGTATTTT
CDR3aa: CASSPSTDTQYF

j_gene: TRBJ2-5
abundance: .
d_gene: .
v_gene: TRBV6-2/TRBV6-3
CDR3nt: TGTGCCAGCAGTTTAGACAGTGAAGAGACCCAGTACTTC
CDR3aa: CASSLDSEETQYF

j_gene: TRBJ1-1
abundance: .
d_gene: .
v_gene: TRBV3-1/TRBV3-2
CDR3nt: TGTGCCAGCAGCCAAGATCGGGCGGGGGCGCGGGGGCTAACTGAAGCTTTCTTT
CDR3aa: CASSQDRAGARGLTEAFF

j_gene: TRBJ1-2
abundance: .
d_gene: .
v_gene: TRBV6-6
CDR3nt: TGTGCCAGCAGTTTGCAGGGAGAATATGGCTACACCTTC
CDR3aa: CASSLQGEYGYTF

j_gene: TRBJ2-1
abundance: .
d_gene: .
v_gene: TRBV5-6
CDR3nt: TGTGCCAGCAGCTTGGATGGGGGACCCTACAATGAGCAGTTCTTC
CDR3aa: CASSLDGGPYNEQFF

j_gene: TRBJ2-7
abundance: .
d_gene: TRBD1
v_gene: TRBV4-1
CDR3nt: TGCGCCAGCAGCCAAGCCCCGGGGAGGACAGGGGCCTACGAGCAGTACTTC
CDR3aa: CASSQAPGRTGAYEQYF

j_gene: TRBJ1-2
abundance: .
d_gene: .
v_gene: TRBV9
CDR3nt: TGTGCCAGCAGCGTAGGTCCGGGGGCCGACTATGGCTACACCTTC
CDR3aa: CASSVGPGADYGYTF

j_gene: TRBJ2-7
abundance: .
d_gene: .
v_gene: TRBV3-1/TRBV3-2
CDR3nt: TGTGCCAGCAGCTCCAGGAACGAGCAGTACTTC
CDR3aa: CASSSRNEQYF